Sequencing of this T cell receptor beta chain was carried out in a study of post-analysis software for immune sequencing data. Study-wide context: Relapsing-remitting, secondary progressive and progressive-relapsing multiple sclerosis courses were included. Findings and caveats of the study: Roughly 5 TRBV segments, TRBV5-6, TRBV5-1 and TRBV20-1 among them, were found more frequent in patients than controls. The study found significantly lower normalized Chao1 diversity in multiple sclerosis patients than in controls.

TCR beta libraries were prepared from cDNA with unique molecular identifiers. A population of roughly 0.85 to 10 million T cells gave rise to a few hundred thousand cDNA molecules. Using its own MiXCR run on the PCR reads, TCRdb lists one record per CDR3 protein. Among more than 500,000 distinct CDR3 sequences, around 31% were seen once, and the ten largest hold approximately 5.4%. This clonotype was counted only a few times. Its antigen is undetermined. Germline V gene sequence: CDR1 SGHAT, CDR2 FQNNGV. Trimming stripped 5 bases from V and 4 bases from J, with 17 bases between. The CDR3 runs to 15 residues.

The TCR was taken from a girl aged 2 to 17 with multiple sclerosis. This chain uses TRBV11-2 with TRBJ2-5; the D gene could be TRBD1 or TRBD2 (6 bases each). Sequencing input: blood. The CDR3 nucleotides read TGTGCCAGCAGCCCAAGGATAGGGGGAGGAGAGACCCAGTACTTC. Its protein is CASSPRIGGGETQYF. The full variable domain, with the rest looked up from reference TRBV11-2 and TRBJ2-5, is EAGVAQSPRYKIIEKRQSVAFWCNPISGHATLYWYQQILGQGPKLLIQFQNNGVVDDSQLPKDRFSAERLKGVDSTLKIQPAKLEDSAVYLCASSPRIGGGETQYFGPGTRLLVL.